The 18 T cell receptor beta chains below all came from one sample that was sequenced in a study of blood T cell repertoires in COVID-19. Profiling relied on immunoSEQ multiplex PCR, and the TCRdb table lists in-frame clones only, not all of them. The sample yields 150,000 to 200,000 clones, roughly nine tenths seen once. Sequenced sample: peripheral blood. The origin of the receptors is a man between 65 and 85 years old with active or convalescent COVID-19.

This clone was detected once. This chain joins TRBV10-3 and TRBJ2-1; D might be TRBD1 (5 bases). The CDR3 length is 17 residues. Germline CDR1 and CDR2: ENHRY and SYGVKD. With 6 bases removed from V and 2 bases from J, the gap between germline ends came to 20 bases. CDR3 bases: TGTGCCATCAGCCCCGGCCCCCGGCAGGGTCCCTACAATGAGCAGTTCTTC. This translates into CAISPGPRQGPYNEQFF.

V gene TRBV6-6 combines with J gene TRBJ2-2; D is unclear. The germline V and J ends were trimmed by 10 bases and 0 bases, with 12 bases remaining between them. This CDR3 is built from 14 residues. Germline lookup yields CDR1 MNHNY and CDR2 SVGAGI (reference sequence). The CDR3 sequence: CATTGLANTGELFF. As DNA, the CDR3 is TGTGCCACGACGGGTCTCGCGAACACCGGGGAGCTGTTTTTT.

The rearrangement joins TRBV28 to TRBJ1-5; D is unresolved. V was cut by 10 bases and J by 9 bases, with 16 bases left in between. Germline CDR1 is MDHEN and CDR2 is SYDVKM. The CDR3 is made up of 12 amino acids. The CDR3 loop is CATTRGVWPQHF. CDR3 DNA: TGTGCCACCACCAGAGGAGTCTGGCCCCAGCATTTT. The full variable domain, with the rest looked up from reference TRBV28 and TRBJ1-5, is DVKVTQSSRYLVKRTGEKVFLECVQDMDHENMFWYRQDPGLGLRLIYFSYDVKMKEKGDIPEGYSVSREKKERFSLILESASTNQTSMYLCATTRGVWPQHFGDGTRLSIL.

CDR3 sequence: CATYKQGSSPLHF. The CDR3 coding sequence is TGTGCCACCTACAAACAGGGGTCCTCACCCCTCCACTTT. V gene TRBV6-6 combines with J gene TRBJ1-6; 7 bases match TRBD1. V shed 10 bases, J shed 10 bases, and the junction held 10 bases outside the gene matches. Germline V lookup: CDR1 MNHNY, CDR2 SVGAGI (reference sequence). CDR3 size: 13 residues.

This chain connects TRBV28 to TRBJ2-3; TRBD1 aligns across 10 bases. Per germline, CDR1 MDHEN and CDR2 SYDVKM. The CDR3 is made up of 14 amino acids. J lost 6 bases, V lost 3 bases, and 3 bases had no gene match. The CDR3 nucleotides read TGTGCCAGCAGTTTGACAGGGGGCCGGGATACGCAGTATTTT. The encoded protein is CASSLTGGRDTQYF.

V is TRBV6-1 and J is TRBJ1-2; the D is unclear. Trimming removed 0 bases at V and 7 bases at J, with 21 bases between. There are 17 residues in the CDR3. CDR1 MNHNS and CDR2 SASEGT come from the germline V gene. In DNA, the CDR3 is TGTGCCAGCAGTGAAGCTGACTACTTATTGGGATCTGTTGGCTACACCTTC. As protein: CASSEADYLLGSVGYTF.

The chain links TRBV5-1 to TRBJ2-7; 10 bases are a match to TRBD2. CDR1 SGHRS and CDR2 YFSETQ come from the germline V gene. Losses at the gene ends were 4 bases for V and 6 bases for J; bases not matched to a gene: 16. This CDR3 spans 17 amino acids. This CDR3 is CASSADPSGGLLGEQYF. CDR3 nucleotide sequence: TGCGCCAGCAGCGCGGATCCTAGCGGGGGCCTTCTAGGCGAGCAGTACTTC.

The chain employs TRBV7-9 and TRBJ2-7, with 9 bases lining up with TRBD1. This CDR3 has 16 amino acids. Germline assignment: CDR1 SEHNR and CDR2 FQNEAQ (reference sequence). V was pared by 0 bases and J by 3 bases, with 6 bases of the junction left unmatched. The CDR3: CASSLAPTGGIYEQYF. CDR3 nucleotide sequence: TGTGCCAGCAGCTTAGCCCCAACAGGGGGCATCTACGAGCAGTACTTC.

A single count supports this clone. The rearrangement joins TRBV7-2 to TRBJ2-7; 8 bases line up with TRBD1. Trimming took 5 bases from V and 0 from J; bases not matched to a gene: 9. Germline V lookup: CDR1 SGHTA, CDR2 FQGNSA. This CDR3 region has 16 residues. The CDR3 nucleotides read TGTGCCAGCAGCCCCAGGACAGGGCTGAGCTCCTACGAGCAGTACTTC. Its translation is CASSPRTGLSSYEQYF.

This chain connects TRBV18 to TRBJ1-1; D possibly corresponds to TRBD1 (5 bases). CDR1 and CDR2 from the germline V gene are KGHSH and LQKENI. The CDR3 sequence is 16 residues long. Trimming shortened V by 1 base and J by 4 bases, and 16 bases separated the two germline ends. CDR3 DNA sequence: TGTGCCAGCTCACCACAGGGTCCCAGCGGGGGCACTGAAGCTTTCTTT. Protein: CASSPQGPSGGTEAFF.

The V and J genes are TRBV28 and TRBJ1-2; 9 bases map to TRBD1. The CDR3 extends over 15 amino acids. In germline, CDR1 is MDHEN, CDR2 SYDVKM. Germline trimming cut 10 bases from V and 2 bases from J; bases unmatched to any gene: 11. The CDR3, as DNA: TGTGCCACCCTACAGGGGGCCACGCGGAACTATGGCTACACCTTC. Amino acid sequence: CATLQGATRNYGYTF.

This clone was counted a single time. The chain is built from TRBV7-2 and TRBJ1-6; D gene uncertain. Germline CDR1 reads SGHTA; CDR2 reads FQGNSA. There are 15 residues in the CDR3. V lost 5 bases and J 8 bases, leaving 16 bases between the germline ends. The CDR3 loop is CASSATGISDSPLHF. The DNA of the CDR3 is TGTGCCAGCAGCGCGACCGGGATCAGCGATTCACCCCTCCACTTT.

The V and J genes are TRBV11-2 and TRBJ2-1; D remains unclear. V lost 5 bases and J 4 bases, leaving 9 bases between the germline ends. The CDR3 length is 13 residues. Germline values: CDR1 SGHAT, CDR2 FQNNGV. The CDR3 DNA follows: TGTGCCAGCAGCGCGAACTTATACAATGAGCAGTTCTTC. Its protein product is CASSANLYNEQFF.

The genes are TRBV9 and TRBJ2-7; 8 bases align to TRBD1. In germline, CDR1 is SGDLS, CDR2 YYNGEE. The CDR3 has 17 residues. With 3 bases clipped from V and 7 bases from J, the junction kept 18 bases outside the gene matches. This CDR3 reads CASSALQHAPGGTEQYF. The DNA for the CDR3 is TGTGCCAGCAGCGCCCTTCAACACGCGCCAGGGGGCACGGAGCAGTACTTC. Full variable domain (missing parts from reference TRBV9 and TRBJ2-7): DSGVTQTPKHLITATGQRVTLRCSPRSGDLSVYWYQQSLDQGLQFLIQYYNGEERAKGNILERFSAQQFPDLHSELNLSSLELGDSALYFCASSALQHAPGGTEQYFGPGTRLTVT.

The chain has TRBV28 and TRBJ1-2; the match to TRBD1 covers 8 bases. Germline CDR1 reads MDHEN; CDR2 reads SYDVKM. Trimming cost V 6 bases and J 2 bases; bases outside gene matches: 8. CDR3 length: 15 residues. Here the CDR3 reads CASSRAGGMNYGYTF. The CDR3 DNA reads as TGTGCCAGCAGCCGAGCAGGGGGCATGAACTATGGCTACACCTTC.

This chain connects TRBV27 to TRBJ2-7, with TRBD1 as a possible D gene (6 bases). The CDR3 sequence is 14 residues long. The germline V gene encodes CDR1 MNHEY and CDR2 SMNVEV (reference sequence). Between the trimmed V and J ends, which lost 3 bases and 3 bases, there was a span of 12 bases. Here the CDR3 DNA reads TGTGCCAGCAGTTTGCAAGAACAGGGCTACGAGCAGTACTTC. Its translation is CASSLQEQGYEQYF.

This clone was detected only once. The rearrangement uses TRBV3-1 (or the pseudogene TRBV3-2) and TRBJ1-3; no definite D call. The CDR3 has 15 amino acids. V was shortened by 0 bases and J by 3 bases, with 9 bases between the two germline ends. CDR1 is LGHDT, CDR2 YNNKEL, per germline (reference sequence). CDR3 nucleotides: TGTGCCAGCAGCCAAGAGGGCGCACGTGGAAACACCATATATTTT. This codes for CASSQEGARGNTIYF.

The chain links TRBV28 to TRBJ1-6; 9 bases map to TRBD1. CDR3 length: 15 residues. Germline V gene data show CDR1 as MDHEN and CDR2 as SYDVKM. The J segment lost 8 bases and the V segment lost 5 bases, leaving 7 bases of the junction unmatched. CDR3 DNA: TGTGCCAGCAGTCCACCCCGGGACAGGGATTCACCCCTCCACTTT. It encodes CASSPPRDRDSPLHF.